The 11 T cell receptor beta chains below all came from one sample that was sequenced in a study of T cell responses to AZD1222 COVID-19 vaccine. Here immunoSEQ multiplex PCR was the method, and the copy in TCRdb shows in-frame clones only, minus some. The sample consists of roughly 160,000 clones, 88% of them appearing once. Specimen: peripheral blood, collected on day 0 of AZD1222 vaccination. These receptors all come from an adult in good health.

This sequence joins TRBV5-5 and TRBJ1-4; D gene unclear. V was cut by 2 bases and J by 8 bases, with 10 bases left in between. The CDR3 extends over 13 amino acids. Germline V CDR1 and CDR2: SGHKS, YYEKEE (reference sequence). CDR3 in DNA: TGTGCCAGCAGCTTAGGACCGAAAGAAAAACTGTTTTTT. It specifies CASSLGPKEKLFF. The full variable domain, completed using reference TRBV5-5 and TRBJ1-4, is DAGVTQSPTHLIKTRGQQVTLRCSPISGHKSVSWYQQVLGQGPQFIFQYYEKEERGRGNFPDRFSARQFPNYSSELNVNALLLGDSALYLCASSLGPKEKLFFGSGTQLSVL.

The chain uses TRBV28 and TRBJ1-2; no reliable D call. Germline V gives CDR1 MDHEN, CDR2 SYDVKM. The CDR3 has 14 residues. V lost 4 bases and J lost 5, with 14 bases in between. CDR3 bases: TGTGCCAGCAGTTCGGACGGCGGCGGGTATGGCTACACCTTC. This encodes CASSSDGGGYGYTF.

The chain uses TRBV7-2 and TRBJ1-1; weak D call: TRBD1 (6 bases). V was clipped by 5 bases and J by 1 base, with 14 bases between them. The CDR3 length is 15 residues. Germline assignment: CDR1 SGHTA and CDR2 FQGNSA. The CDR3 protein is CASSPRPGENTEAFF. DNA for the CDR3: TGTGCCAGCAGCCCGAGGCCAGGGGAGAACACTGAAGCTTTCTTT. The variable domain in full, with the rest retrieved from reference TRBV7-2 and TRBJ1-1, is GAGVSQSPSNKVTEKGKDVELRCDPISGHTALYWYRQSLGQGLEFLIYFQGNSAPDKSGLPSDRFSAERTGGSVSTLTIQRTQQEDSAVYLCASSPRPGENTEAFFGQGTRLTVV.

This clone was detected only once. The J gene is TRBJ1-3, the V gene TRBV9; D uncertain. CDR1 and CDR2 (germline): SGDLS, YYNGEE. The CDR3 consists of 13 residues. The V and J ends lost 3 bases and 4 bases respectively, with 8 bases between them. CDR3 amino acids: CASSASKGNTIYF. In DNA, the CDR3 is TGTGCCAGCAGCGCATCCAAAGGAAACACCATATATTTT.

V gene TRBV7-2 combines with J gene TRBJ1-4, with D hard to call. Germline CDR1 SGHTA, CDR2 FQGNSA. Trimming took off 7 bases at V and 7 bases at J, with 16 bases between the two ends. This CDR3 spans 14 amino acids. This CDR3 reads CASTAAGELEKLFF. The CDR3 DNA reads TGTGCCAGCACCGCGGCGGGTGAGCTTGAAAAACTGTTTTTT.

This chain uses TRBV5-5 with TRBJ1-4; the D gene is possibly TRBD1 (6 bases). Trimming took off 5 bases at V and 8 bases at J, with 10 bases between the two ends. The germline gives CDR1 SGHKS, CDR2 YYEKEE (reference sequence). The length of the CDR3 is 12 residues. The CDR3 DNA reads TGTGCCAGCAGATACACAGGGGAAAAACTGTTTTTT. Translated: CASRYTGEKLFF.

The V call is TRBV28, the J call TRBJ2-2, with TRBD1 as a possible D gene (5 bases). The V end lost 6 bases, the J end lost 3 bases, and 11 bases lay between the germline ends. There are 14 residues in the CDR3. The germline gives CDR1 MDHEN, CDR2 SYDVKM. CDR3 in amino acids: CASRGPVDTGELFF. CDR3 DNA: TGTGCCAGCAGGGGGCCAGTCGACACCGGGGAGCTGTTTTTT.

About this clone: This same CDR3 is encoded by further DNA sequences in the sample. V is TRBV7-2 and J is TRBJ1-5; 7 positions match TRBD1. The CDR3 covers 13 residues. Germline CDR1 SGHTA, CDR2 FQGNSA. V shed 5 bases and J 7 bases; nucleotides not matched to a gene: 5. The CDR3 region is CASSVRGDQPQHF. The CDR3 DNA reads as TGTGCCAGCAGCGTCAGGGGGGACCAGCCCCAGCATTTT.

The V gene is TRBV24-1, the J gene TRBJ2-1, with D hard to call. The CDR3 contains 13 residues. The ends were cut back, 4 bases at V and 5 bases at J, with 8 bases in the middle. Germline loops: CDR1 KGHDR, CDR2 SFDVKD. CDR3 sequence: CATSEYSDNEQFF. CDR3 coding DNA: TGTGCCACCAGTGAATACTCGGACAATGAGCAGTTCTTC.

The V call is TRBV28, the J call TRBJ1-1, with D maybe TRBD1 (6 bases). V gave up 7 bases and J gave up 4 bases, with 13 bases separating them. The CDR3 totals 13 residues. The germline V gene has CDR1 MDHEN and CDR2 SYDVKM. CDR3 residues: CASTEGGITEAFF. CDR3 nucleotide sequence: TGTGCCAGCACTGAAGGGGGGATCACTGAAGCTTTCTTT.

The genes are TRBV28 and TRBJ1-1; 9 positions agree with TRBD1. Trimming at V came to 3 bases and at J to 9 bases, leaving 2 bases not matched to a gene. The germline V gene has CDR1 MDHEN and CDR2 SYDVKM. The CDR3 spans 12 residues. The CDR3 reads CASSFGQGQAFF. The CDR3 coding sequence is TGTGCCAGCAGTTTCGGACAGGGGCAAGCTTTCTTT.